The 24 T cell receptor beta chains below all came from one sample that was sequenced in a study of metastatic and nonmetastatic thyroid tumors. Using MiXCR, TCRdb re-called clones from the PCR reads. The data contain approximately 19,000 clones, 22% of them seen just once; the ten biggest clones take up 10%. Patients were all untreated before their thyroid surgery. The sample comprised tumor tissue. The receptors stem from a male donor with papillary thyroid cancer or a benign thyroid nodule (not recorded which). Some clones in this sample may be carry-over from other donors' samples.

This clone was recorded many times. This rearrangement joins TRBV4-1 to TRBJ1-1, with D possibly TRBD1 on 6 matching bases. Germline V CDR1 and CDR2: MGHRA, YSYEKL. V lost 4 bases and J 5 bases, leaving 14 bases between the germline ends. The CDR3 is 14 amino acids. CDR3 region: CASSPTGTPTEAFF. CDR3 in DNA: TGCGCCAGCAGCCCCACAGGGACCCCTACTGAAGCTTTCTTT.

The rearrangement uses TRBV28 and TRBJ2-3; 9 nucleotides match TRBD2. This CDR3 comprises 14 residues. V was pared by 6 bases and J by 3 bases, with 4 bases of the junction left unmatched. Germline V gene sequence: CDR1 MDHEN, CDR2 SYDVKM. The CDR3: CASSLAGQTDTQYF. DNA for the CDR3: TGTGCCAGCAGCCTAGCGGGGCAAACAGATACGCAGTATTTT.

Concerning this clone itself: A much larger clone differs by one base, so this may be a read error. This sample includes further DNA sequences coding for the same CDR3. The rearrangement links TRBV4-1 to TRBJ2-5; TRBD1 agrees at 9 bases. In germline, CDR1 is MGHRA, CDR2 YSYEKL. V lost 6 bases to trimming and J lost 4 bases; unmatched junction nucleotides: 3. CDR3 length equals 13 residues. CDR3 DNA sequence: TGCGCCAGCAGTCTGGGACAGGGAGAGACCCAGTACTTC. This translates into CASSLGQGETQYF.

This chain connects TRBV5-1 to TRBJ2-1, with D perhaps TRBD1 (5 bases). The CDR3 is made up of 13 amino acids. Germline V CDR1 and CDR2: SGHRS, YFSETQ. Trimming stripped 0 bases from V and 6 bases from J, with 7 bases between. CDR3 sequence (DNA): TGCGCCAGCAGCTTGGCAGGGTGCAATGAGCAGTTCTTC. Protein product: CASSLAGCNEQFF.

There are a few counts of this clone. CDR3 in amino acids: CASSEGQSGANVLTF. DNA for the CDR3: TGTGCCAGCAGTGAAGGGCAGTCTGGGGCCAACGTCCTGACTTTC. The chain uses TRBV6-1 and TRBJ2-6; D is uncertain. In germline, CDR1 is MNHNS, CDR2 SASEGT. Deletions cut 1 base from V and 1 base from J, with 5 bases between. This CDR3 comprises 15 residues.

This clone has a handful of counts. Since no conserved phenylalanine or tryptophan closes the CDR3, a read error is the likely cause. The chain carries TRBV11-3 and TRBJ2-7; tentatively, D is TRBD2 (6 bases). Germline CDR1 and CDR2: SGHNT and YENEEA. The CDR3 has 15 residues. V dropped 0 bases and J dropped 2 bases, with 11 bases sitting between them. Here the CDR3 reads CASSLDSRGTYEQYL. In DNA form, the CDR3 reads TGTGCCAGCAGCTTAGATTCTCGGGGGACCTACGAGCAGTACCTC.

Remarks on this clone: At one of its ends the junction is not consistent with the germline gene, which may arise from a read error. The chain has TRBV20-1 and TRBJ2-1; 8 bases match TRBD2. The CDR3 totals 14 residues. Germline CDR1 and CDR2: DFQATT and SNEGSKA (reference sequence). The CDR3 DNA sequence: TGCAGGGCTAAGAGCGGGAGTGCGGGCAATGAGCAGTTCTTC. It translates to CRAKSGSAGNEQFF.

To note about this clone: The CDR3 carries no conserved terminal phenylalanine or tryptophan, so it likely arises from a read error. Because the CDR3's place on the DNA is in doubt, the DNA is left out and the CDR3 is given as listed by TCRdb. This CDR3 is CASSGTGEYQPQHL. V gene TRBV27 combines with J gene TRBJ1-5; TRBD1 is the table's D call and was not checked against the DNA. The CDR3 length equals 14 residues, ends included. Germline loops: CDR1 MNHEY, CDR2 SMNVEV (reference sequence).

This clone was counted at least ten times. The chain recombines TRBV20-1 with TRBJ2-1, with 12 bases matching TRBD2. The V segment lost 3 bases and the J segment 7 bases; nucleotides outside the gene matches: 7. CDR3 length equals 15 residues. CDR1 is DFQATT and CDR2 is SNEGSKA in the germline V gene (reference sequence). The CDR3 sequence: CSARASGRAGNEQFF. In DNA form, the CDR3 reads TGCAGTGCTAGGGCTAGCGGGAGGGCCGGGAATGAGCAGTTCTTC.

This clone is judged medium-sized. CDR3 nucleotide sequence: TGTGCCAGCAGTTTTCCGGGACAGATTTTCTATGGCTACACCTTC. Translated, it gives CASSFPGQIFYGYTF. The gene calls are TRBV28 and TRBJ1-2; TRBD1 matches 7 bases. J lost 4 bases, V lost 3 bases, and 8 bases had no gene match. Germline values: CDR1 MDHEN, CDR2 SYDVKM. The CDR3 totals 15 residues.

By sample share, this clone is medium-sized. CDR3: CASSISVGQNYEQYF. The CDR3 bases are TGTGCCAGTAGTATTTCTGTGGGTCAGAACTACGAGCAGTACTTC. The J gene is TRBJ2-7, the V gene TRBV19; D unresolved. Looked up from germline, CDR1 is LNHDA and CDR2 is SQIVND (reference sequence). V shed 3 bases and J shed 3 bases, with 15 bases lying between them. This CDR3 has 15 amino acids.

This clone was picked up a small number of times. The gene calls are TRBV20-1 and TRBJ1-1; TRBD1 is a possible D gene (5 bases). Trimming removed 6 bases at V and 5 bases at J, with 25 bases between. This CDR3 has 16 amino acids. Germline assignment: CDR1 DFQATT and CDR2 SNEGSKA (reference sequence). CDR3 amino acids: CSAPRRGQIGSTEAFF. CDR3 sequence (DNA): TGCAGTGCCCCCAGGAGGGGTCAAATAGGAAGTACTGAAGCTTTCTTT.

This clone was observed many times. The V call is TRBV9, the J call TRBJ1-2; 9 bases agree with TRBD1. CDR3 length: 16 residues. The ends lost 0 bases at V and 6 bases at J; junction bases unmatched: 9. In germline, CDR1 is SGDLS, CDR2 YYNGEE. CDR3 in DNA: TGTGCCAGCAGCGTAGATCCCGCGGGGACAGGGCATGGCTACACCTTC. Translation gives CASSVDPAGTGHGYTF. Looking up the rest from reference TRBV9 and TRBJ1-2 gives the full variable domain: DSGVTQTPKHLITATGQRVTLRCSPRSGDLSVYWYQQSLDQGLQFLIQYYNGEERAKGNILERFSAQQFPDLHSELNLSSLELGDSALYFCASSVDPAGTGHGYTFGSGTRLTVV.

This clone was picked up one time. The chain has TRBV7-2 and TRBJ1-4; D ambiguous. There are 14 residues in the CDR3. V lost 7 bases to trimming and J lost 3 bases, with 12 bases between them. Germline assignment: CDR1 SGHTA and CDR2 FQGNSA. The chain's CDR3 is CASILFSPNEKLFF. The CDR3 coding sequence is TGTGCCAGCATCTTGTTCAGCCCTAATGAAAAACTGTTTTTT.

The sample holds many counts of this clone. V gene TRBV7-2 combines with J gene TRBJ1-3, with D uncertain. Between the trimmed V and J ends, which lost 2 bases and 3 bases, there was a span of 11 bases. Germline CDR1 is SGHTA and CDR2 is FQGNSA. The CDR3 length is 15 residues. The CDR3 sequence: CASSLYAERGNTIYF. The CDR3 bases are TGTGCCAGCAGCTTATATGCGGAGCGTGGAAACACCATATATTTT.

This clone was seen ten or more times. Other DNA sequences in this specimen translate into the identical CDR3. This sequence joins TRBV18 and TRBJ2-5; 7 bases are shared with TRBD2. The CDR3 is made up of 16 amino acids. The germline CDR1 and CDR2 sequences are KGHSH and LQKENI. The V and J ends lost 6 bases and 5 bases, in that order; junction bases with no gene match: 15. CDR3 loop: CASSPPWAGVEETQYF. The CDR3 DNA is TGTGCCAGCTCCCCGCCCTGGGCGGGAGTGGAGGAGACCCAGTACTTC.

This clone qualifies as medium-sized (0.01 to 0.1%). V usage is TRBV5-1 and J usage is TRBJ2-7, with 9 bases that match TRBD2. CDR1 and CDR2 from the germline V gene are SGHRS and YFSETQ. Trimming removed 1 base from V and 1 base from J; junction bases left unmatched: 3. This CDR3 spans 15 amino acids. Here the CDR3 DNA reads TGCGCCAGCAGCTTGTTTGCGGGAGGGTCCTACGAGCAGTACTTC. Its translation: CASSLFAGGSYEQYF.

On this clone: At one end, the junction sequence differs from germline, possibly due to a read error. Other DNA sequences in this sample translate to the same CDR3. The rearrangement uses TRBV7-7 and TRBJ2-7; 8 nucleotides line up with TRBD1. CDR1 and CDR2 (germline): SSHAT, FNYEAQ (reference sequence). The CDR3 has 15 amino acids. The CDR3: CASSLAYGQGYEQYF. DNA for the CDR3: TGTGCTAGCAGCTTAGCGTACGGACAGGGATATGAGCAGTACTTC.

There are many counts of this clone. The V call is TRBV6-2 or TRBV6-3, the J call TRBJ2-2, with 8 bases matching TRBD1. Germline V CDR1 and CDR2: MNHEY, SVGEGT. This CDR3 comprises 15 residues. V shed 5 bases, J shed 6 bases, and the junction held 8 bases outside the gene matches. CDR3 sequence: CASSRAGGWAGELFF. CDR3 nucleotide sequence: TGTGCCAGCAGTCGTGCAGGGGGCTGGGCCGGGGAGCTGTTTTTT.

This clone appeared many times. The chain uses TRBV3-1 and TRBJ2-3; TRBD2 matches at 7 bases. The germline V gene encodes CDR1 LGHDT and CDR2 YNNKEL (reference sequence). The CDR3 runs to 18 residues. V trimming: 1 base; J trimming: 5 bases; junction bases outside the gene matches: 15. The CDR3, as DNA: TGTGCCAGCAGCCAAGTCGATTTCTGGGGGAGGGCCCAAGATACGCAGTATTTT. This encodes CASSQVDFWGRAQDTQYF.

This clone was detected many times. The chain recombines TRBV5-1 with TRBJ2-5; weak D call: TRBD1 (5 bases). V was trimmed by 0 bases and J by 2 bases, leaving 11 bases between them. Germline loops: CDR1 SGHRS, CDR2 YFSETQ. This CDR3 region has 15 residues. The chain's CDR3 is CASSLAPGLQETQYF. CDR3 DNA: TGCGCCAGCAGCTTGGCCCCAGGGCTACAAGAGACCCAGTACTTC.

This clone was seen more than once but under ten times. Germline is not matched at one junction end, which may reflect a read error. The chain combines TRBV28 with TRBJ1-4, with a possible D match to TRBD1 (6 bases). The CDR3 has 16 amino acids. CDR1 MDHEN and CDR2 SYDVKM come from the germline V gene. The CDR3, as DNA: TGTGCCAGCAGTGAGGGGGGCCCGGCCCGATGGGAAAAAATGTTTTTT. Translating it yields CASSEGGPARWEKMFF.

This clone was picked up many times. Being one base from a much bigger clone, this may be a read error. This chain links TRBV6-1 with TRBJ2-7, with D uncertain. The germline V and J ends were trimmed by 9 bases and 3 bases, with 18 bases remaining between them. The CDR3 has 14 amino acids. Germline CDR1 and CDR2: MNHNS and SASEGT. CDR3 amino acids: CARILRGPSYEQYF. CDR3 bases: TGTGCCAGGATCCTTCGCGGTCCCAGCTACGAGCAGTACTTC.

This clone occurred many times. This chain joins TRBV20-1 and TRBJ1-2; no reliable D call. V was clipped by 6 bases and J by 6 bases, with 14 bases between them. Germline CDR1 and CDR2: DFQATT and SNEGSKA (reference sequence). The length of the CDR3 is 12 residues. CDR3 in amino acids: CSATGGLDGYTF. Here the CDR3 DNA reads TGCAGTGCCACCGGCGGTCTCGATGGCTACACCTTC.